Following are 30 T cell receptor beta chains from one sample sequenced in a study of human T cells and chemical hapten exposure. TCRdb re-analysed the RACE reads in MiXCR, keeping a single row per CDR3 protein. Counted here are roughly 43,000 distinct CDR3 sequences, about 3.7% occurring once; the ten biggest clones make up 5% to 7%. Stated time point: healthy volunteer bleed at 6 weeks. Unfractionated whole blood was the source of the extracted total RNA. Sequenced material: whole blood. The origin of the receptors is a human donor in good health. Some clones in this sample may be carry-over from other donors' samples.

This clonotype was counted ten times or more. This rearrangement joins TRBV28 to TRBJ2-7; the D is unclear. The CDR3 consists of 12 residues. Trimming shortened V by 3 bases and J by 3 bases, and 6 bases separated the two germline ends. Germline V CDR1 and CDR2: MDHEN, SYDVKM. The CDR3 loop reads CASSFPYYEQYF. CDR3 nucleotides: TGTGCCAGCAGTTTCCCCTACTACGAGCAGTACTTC. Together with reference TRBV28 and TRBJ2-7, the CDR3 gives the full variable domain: DVKVTQSSRYLVKRTGEKVFLECVQDMDHENMFWYRQDPGLGLRLIYFSYDVKMKEKGDIPEGYSVSREKKERFSLILESASTNQTSMYLCASSFPYYEQYFGPGTRLTVT.

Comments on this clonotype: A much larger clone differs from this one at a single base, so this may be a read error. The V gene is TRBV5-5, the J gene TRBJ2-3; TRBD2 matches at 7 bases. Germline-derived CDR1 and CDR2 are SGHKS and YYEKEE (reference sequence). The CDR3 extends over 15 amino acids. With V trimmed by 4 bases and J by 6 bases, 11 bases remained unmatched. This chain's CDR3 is CASSVRTRGLDTQYF. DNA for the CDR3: TGTGCCAGCAGCGTCAGGACTAGGGGCCTCGATACGCAGTATTTT. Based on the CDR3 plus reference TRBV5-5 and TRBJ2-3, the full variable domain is DAGVTQSPTHLIKTRGQQVTLRCSPISGHKSVSWYQQVLGQGPQFIFQYYEKEERGRGNFPDRFSARQFPNYSSELNVNALLLGDSALYLCASSVRTRGLDTQYFGPGTRLTVL.

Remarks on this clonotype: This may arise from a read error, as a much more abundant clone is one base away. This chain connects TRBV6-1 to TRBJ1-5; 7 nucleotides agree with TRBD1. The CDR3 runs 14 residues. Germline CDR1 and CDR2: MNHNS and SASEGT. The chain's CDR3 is CAVRDSYSNQPQRF. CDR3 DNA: TGTGCCGTCCGGGACAGTTATAGCAATCAGCCCCAGCGTTTT.

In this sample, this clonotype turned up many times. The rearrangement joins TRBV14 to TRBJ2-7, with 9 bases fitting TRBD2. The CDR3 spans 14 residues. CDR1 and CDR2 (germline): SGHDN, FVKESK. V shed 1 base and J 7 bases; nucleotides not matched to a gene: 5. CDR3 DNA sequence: TGTGCCAGCAGCCAAGCCCGCCTAGCGGGGGAGCAGTACTTC. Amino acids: CASSQARLAGEQYF.

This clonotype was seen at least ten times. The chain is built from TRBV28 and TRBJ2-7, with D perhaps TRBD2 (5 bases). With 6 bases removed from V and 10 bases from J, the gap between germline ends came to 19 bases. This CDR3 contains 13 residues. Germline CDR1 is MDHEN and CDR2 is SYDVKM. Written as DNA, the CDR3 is TGTGCCAGCAGAGTTGGGAACTCGGGGAACCAGTACTTC. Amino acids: CASRVGNSGNQYF. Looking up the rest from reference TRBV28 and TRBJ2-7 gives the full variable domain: DVKVTQSSRYLVKRTGEKVFLECVQDMDHENMFWYRQDPGLGLRLIYFSYDVKMKEKGDIPEGYSVSREKKERFSLILESASTNQTSMYLCASRVGNSGNQYFGPGTRLTVT.

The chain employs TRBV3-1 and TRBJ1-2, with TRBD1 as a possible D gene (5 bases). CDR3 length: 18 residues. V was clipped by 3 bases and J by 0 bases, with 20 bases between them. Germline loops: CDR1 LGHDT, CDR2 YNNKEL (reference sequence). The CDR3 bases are TGTGCCAGCAGCCAGCATCCGGGACGCCCCAGTGCTAACTATGGCTACACCTTC. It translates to CASSQHPGRPSANYGYTF.

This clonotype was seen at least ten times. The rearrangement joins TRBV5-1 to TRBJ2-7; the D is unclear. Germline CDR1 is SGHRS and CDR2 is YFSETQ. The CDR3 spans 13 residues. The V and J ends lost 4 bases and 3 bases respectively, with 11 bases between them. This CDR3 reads CASSPRAFYEQYF. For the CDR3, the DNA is TGCGCCAGCAGCCCCCGGGCGTTCTACGAGCAGTACTTC. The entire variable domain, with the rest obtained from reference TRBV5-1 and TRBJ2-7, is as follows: KAGVTQTPRYLIKTRGQQVTLSCSPISGHRSVSWYQQTPGQGLQFLFEYFSETQRNKGNFPGRFSGRQFSNSRSEMNVSTLELGDSALYLCASSPRAFYEQYFGPGTRLTVT.

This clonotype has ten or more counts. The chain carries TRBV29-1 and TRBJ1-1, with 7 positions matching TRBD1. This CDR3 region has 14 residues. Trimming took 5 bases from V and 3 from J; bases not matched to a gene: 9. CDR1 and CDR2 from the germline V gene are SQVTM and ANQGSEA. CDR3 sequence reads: CSVTPAGGHTEAFF. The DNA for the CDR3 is TGCAGCGTTACCCCGGCAGGGGGTCACACTGAAGCTTTCTTT.

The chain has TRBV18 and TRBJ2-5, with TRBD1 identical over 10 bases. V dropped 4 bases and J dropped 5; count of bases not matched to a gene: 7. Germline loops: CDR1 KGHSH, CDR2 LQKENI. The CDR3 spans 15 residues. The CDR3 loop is CASSHRDRGAETQYF. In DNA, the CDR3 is TGTGCCAGCTCACACCGGGACAGGGGAGCCGAGACCCAGTACTTC. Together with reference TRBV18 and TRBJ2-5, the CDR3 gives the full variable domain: NAGVMQNPRHLVRRRGQEARLRCSPMKGHSHVYWYRQLPEEGLKFMVYLQKENIIDESGMPKERFSAEFPKEGPSILRIQQVVRGDSAAYFCASSHRDRGAETQYFGPGTRLLVL.

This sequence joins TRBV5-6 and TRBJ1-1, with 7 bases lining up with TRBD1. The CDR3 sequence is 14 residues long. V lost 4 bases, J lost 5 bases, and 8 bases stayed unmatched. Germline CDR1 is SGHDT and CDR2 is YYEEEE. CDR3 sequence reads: CASSTRDRGTEAFF. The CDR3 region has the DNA TGTGCCAGCAGCACCCGGGACAGAGGGACTGAAGCTTTCTTT. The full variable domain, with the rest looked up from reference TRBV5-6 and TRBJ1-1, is DAGVTQSPTHLIKTRGQQVTLRCSPKSGHDTVSWYQQALGQGPQFIFQYYEEEERQRGNFPDRFSGHQFPNYSSELNVNALLLGDSALYLCASSTRDRGTEAFFGQGTRLTVV.

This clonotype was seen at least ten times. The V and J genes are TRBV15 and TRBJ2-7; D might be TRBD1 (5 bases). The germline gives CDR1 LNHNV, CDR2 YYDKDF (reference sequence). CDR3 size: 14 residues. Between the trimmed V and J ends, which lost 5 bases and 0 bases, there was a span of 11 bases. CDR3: CATSGALLSYEQYF. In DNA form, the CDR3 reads TGTGCCACCAGCGGGGCCCTCCTCTCCTACGAGCAGTACTTC. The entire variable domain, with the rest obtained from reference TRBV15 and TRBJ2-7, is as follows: DAMVIQNPRYQVTQFGKPVTLSCSQTLNHNVMYWYQQKSSQAPKLLFHYYDKDFNNEADTPDNFQSRRPNTSFCFLDIRSPGLGDTAMYLCATSGALLSYEQYFGPGTRLTVT.

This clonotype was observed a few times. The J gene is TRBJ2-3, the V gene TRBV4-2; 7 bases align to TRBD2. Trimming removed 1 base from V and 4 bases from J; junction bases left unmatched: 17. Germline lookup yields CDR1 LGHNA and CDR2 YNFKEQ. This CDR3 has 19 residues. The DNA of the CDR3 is TGTGCCAGCAGCCAAGCCCTAAGAGGGGCGGGAGCAATCGCAGATACGCAGTATTTT. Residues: CASSQALRGAGAIADTQYF.

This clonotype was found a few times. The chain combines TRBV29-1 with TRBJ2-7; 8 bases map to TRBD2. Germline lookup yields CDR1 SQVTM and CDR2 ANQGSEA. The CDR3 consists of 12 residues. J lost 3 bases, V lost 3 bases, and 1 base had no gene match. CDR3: CSVDRGGYEQYF. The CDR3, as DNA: TGCAGCGTTGATCGGGGGGGCTACGAGCAGTACTTC.

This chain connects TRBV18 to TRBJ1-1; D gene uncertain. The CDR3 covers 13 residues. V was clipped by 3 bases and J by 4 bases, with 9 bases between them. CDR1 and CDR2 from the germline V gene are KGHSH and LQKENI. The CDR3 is CASSPWESTEAFF. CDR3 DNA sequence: TGTGCCAGCTCACCCTGGGAGAGCACTGAAGCTTTCTTT.

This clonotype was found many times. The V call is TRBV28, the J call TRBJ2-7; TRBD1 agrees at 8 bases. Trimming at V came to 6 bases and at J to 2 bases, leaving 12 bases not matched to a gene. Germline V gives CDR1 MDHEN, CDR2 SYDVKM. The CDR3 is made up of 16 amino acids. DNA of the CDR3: TGTGCCAGCAGCTCCCAAACAGGGGGTCTGACCTACGAGCAGTACTTC. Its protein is CASSSQTGGLTYEQYF.

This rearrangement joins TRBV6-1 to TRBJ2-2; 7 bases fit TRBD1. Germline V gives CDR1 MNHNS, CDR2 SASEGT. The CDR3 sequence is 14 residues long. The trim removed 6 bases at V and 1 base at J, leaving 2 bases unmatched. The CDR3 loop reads CASSWDRNTGELFF. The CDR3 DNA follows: TGTGCCAGCAGCTGGGACAGGAACACCGGGGAGCTGTTTTTT.

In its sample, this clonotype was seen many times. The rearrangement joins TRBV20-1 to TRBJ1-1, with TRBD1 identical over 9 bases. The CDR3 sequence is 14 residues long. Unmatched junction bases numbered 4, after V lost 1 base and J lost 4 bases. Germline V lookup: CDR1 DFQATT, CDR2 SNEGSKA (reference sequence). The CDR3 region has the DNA TGCAGTGCTAGAGGGACAGGGGAAAGCACTGAAGCTTTCTTT. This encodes CSARGTGESTEAFF.

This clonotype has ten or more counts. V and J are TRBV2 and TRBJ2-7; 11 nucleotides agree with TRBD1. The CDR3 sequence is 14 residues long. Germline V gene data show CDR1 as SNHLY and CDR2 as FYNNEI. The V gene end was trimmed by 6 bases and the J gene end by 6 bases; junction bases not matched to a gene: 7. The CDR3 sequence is CASRGGQGVSEQYF. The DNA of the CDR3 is TGTGCCAGCAGGGGGGGACAGGGGGTGAGCGAGCAGTACTTC.

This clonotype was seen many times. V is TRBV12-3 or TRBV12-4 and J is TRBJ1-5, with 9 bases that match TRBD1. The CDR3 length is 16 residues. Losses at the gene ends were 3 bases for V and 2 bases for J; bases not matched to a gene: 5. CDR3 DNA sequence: TGTGCCAGCAGTTTGAACAGGGGGCCGGGCAATCAGCCCCAGCATTTT. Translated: CASSLNRGPGNQPQHF.

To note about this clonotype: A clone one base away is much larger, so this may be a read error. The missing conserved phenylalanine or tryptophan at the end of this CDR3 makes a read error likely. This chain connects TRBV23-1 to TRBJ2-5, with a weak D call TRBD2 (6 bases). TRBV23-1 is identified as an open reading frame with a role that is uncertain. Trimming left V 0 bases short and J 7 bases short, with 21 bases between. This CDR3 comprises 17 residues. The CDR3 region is CASSQSEVGGVVGTQYL. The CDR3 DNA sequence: TGCGCCAGCAGTCAATCGGAAGTAGGAGGGGTTGTGGGGACCCAGTACCTC.

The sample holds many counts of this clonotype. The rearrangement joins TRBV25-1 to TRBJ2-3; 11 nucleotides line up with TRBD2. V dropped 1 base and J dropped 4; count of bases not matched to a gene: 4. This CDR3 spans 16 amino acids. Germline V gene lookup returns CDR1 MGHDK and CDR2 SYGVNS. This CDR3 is CASSEFSSGRADTQYF. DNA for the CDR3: TGTGCCAGCAGTGAATTTAGTAGCGGGAGGGCAGATACGCAGTATTTT.

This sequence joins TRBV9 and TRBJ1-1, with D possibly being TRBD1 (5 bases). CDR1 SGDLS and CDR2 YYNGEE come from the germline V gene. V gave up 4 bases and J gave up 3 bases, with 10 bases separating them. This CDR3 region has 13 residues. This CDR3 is CASSPGGYTEAFF. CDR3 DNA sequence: TGTGCCAGCAGCCCCGGGGGGTACACTGAAGCTTTCTTT.

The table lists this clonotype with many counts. CDR3 nucleotides: TGCGCCAGCAGCCAGCCGGACGGCAGTGGTTCACCCCTCCACTTT. This sequence encodes CASSQPDGSGSPLHF. This chain uses TRBV4-1 with TRBJ1-6, with D unresolved. This CDR3 has 15 residues. Per germline, CDR1 MGHRA and CDR2 YSYEKL. Trimming took 3 bases from V and 9 from J, leaving 15 bases between them.

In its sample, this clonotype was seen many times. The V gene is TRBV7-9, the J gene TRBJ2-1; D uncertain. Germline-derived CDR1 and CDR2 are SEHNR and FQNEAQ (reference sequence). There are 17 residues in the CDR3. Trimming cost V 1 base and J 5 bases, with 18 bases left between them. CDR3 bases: TGTGCCAGCAGCTTAGTTTATTGGCTACTGATCGACAATGAGCAGTTCTTC. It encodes CASSLVYWLLIDNEQFF. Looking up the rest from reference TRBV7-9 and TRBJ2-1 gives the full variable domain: DTGVSQNPRHKITKRGQNVTFRCDPISEHNRLYWYRQTLGQGPEFLTYFQNEAQLEKSRLLSDRFSAERPKGSFSTLEIQRTEQGDSAMYLCASSLVYWLLIDNEQFFGPGTRLTVL.

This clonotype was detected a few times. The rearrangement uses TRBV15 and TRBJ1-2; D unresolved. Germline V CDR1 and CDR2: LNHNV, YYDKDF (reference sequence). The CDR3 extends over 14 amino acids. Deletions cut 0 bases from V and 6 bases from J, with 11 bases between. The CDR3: CATSREADLDGYTF. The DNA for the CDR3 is TGTGCCACCAGCAGAGAAGCAGACTTAGATGGCTACACCTTC.

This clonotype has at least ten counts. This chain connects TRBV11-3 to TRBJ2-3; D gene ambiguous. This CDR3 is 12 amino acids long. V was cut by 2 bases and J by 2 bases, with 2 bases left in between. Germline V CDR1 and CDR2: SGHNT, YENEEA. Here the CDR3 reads CASSLTTDTQYF. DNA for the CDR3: TGTGCCAGCAGCTTAACCACAGATACGCAGTATTTT.

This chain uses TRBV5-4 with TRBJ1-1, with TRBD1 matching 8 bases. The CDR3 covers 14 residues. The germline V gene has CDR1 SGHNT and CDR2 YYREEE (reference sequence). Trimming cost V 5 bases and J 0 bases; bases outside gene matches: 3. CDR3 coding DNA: TGTGCCAGCAGACAGGGGGGCGTGAACACTGAAGCTTTCTTT. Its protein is CASRQGGVNTEAFF.

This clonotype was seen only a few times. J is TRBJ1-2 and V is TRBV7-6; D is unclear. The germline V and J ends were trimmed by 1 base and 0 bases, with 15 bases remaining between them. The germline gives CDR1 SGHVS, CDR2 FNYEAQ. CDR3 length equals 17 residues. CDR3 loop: CASSLDAGRSANYGYTF. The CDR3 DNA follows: TGTGCCAGCAGCTTAGACGCCGGGCGGTCGGCTAACTATGGCTACACCTTC.

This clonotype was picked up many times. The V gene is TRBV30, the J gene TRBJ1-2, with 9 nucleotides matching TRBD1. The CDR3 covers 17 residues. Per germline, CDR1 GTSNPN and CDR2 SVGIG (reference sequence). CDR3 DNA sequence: TGTGCGGGACAGGGCGAGGGCCCAGAATTATCTAACTATGGCTACACCTTC. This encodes CAGQGEGPELSNYGYTF. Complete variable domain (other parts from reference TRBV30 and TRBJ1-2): SQTIHQWPATLVQPVGSPLSLECTVEGTSNPNLYWYRQAAGRGLQLLFYSVGIGQISSEVPQNLSASRPQDRQFILSSKKLLLSDSGFYLCAGQGEGPELSNYGYTFGSGTRLTVV.

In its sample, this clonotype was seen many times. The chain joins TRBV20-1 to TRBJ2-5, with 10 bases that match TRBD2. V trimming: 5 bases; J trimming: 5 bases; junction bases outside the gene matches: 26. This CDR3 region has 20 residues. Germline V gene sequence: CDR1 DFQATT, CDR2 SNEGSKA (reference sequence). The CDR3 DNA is TGCAGTGCTTCCCCAAGGCGGGGGGGGGCCCTAGCGGGAGATTTGGAGACCCAGTACTTC. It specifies CSASPRRGGALAGDLETQYF.